The 18 T cell receptor beta chains presented below share a single source sample, sequenced in a study of shared clonotypes between healthy human individuals. Sequencing was performed with immunoSEQ multiplex PCR; in TCRdb, only in-frame clones are kept and a portion is missing. The sample holds some 2.3 million clones; more than 80% are singletons and the top ten take under 0.45%. Sequencing input: naive CD4+ T cells from PBMCs. Sample subset: CD45RA+ positively selected. The receptors were gathered from a man between 18 and 29 years old in good health. Some clones in this sample may be carry-over from other donors' samples.

J is TRBJ2-7 and V is TRBV13; 12 bases agree with TRBD2. The CDR3 length is 16 residues. CDR1 is PRHDT, CDR2 FYEKMQ, per germline (reference sequence). The J segment lost 5 bases and the V segment lost 5 bases, leaving 10 bases of the junction unmatched. The CDR3: CASSPRTSGKSNEQYF. The CDR3, as DNA: TGTGCCAGCAGCCCTCGGACTAGCGGGAAATCCAACGAGCAGTACTTC.

This clone was found a few times. V is TRBV2 and J is TRBJ1-5; 9 bases agree with TRBD1. This CDR3 is 15 amino acids long. Germline CDR1 is SNHLY and CDR2 is FYNNEI. V was pared by 8 bases and J by 3 bases, with 8 bases of the junction left unmatched. This chain's CDR3 is CASGGQGLNNQPQHF. CDR3 bases: TGTGCCAGCGGGGGACAGGGTTTGAACAATCAGCCCCAGCATTTT. The complete variable domain, with remaining parts taken from reference TRBV2 and TRBJ1-5, reads EPEVTQTPSHQVTQMGQEVILRCVPISNHLYFYWYRQILGQKVEFLVSFYNNEISEKSEIFDDQFSVERPDGSNFTLKIRSTKLEDSAMYFCASGGQGLNNQPQHFGDGTRLSIL.

The genes are TRBV10-2 and TRBJ2-1; TRBD1 matches 10 bases. With 4 bases clipped from V and 6 bases from J, the junction kept 0 bases outside the gene matches. Germline V gene lookup returns CDR1 WSHSY and CDR2 SAAADI. There are 13 residues in the CDR3. In nucleotides, the CDR3 is TGCGCCAGCAGTGGGGACAGGGGCAATGAGCAGTTCTTC. Its protein product is CASSGDRGNEQFF.

This clone was seen once. V gene TRBV7-3 combines with J gene TRBJ2-1; TRBD2 agrees at 8 bases. CDR1 SGHTA and CDR2 FQGTGA come from the germline V gene. The trim removed 2 bases at V and 10 bases at J, leaving 7 bases unmatched. The CDR3 has 14 residues. CDR3 in amino acids: CASSLLGRAGEQFF. In nucleotides, the CDR3 is TGTGCCAGCAGCTTACTCGGGAGGGCCGGAGAGCAGTTCTTC. Looking up the rest from reference TRBV7-3 and TRBJ2-1 gives the full variable domain: GAGVSQTPSNKVTEKGKYVELRCDPISGHTALYWYRQSLGQGPEFLIYFQGTGAADDSGLPNDRFFAVRPEGSVSTLKIQRTERGDSAVYLCASSLLGRAGEQFFGPGTRLTVL.

As concerns this clone: Other DNA sequences of this sample code for an identical CDR3. This chain uses TRBV7-6 with TRBJ1-1; D remains ambiguous. This CDR3 comprises 13 residues. V gave up 3 bases and J gave up 0 bases, with 5 bases separating them. Germline V lookup: CDR1 SGHVS, CDR2 FNYEAQ. CDR3: CASSLRLNTEAFF. DNA of the CDR3: TGTGCCAGCAGCTTGCGATTGAACACTGAAGCTTTCTTT.

The J gene is TRBJ1-5, the V gene TRBV28; D is uncertain. The V and J ends lost 6 bases and 5 bases respectively, with 8 bases between them. Germline CDR1 MDHEN, CDR2 SYDVKM. The CDR3 runs 12 residues. The CDR3 DNA follows: TGTGCCAGCAGGACCTCTTATCAGCCCCAGCATTTT. The encoded protein is CASRTSYQPQHF.

The J gene is TRBJ2-7, the V gene TRBV30; 7 bases are a match to TRBD2. This CDR3 is built from 13 residues. J lost 3 bases, V lost 8 bases, and 10 bases had no gene match. Germline V gene data show CDR1 as GTSNPN and CDR2 as SVGIG (reference sequence). The CDR3 sequence is CAPQRGEYYEQYF. The CDR3 DNA reads TGTGCCCCCCAGCGGGGAGAATACTACGAGCAGTACTTC.

The rearrangement uses TRBV2 and TRBJ2-7; D is unresolved. Deletions cut 7 bases from V and 6 bases from J, with 16 bases between. From germline, CDR1 is SNHLY and CDR2 FYNNEI. The CDR3 spans 13 residues. As DNA, the CDR3 is TGTGCCAGCACCCCCTACCCCCGCAGCGAGCAGTACTTC. It yields the protein CASTPYPRSEQYF.

This clone was detected only a few times. The same CDR3 is also encoded by other DNA sequences in this sample. The chain recombines TRBV9 with TRBJ2-1; no clear D. The V gene lost 0 bases and the J gene lost 4 bases, with 11 bases spanning the gap. The germline gives CDR1 SGDLS, CDR2 YYNGEE. This CDR3 contains 15 residues. This CDR3 reads CASSVGGDAYNEQFF. The CDR3 region has the DNA TGTGCCAGCAGCGTAGGCGGAGACGCTTACAATGAGCAGTTCTTC.

This chain connects TRBV5-4 to TRBJ2-7, with D perhaps matching TRBD2 (5 bases). This CDR3 has 15 amino acids. V was pared by 0 bases and J by 2 bases, with 12 bases between. Germline-derived CDR1 and CDR2 are SGHNT and YYREEE (reference sequence). CDR3 sequence reads: CASSLGRGSAYEQYF. CDR3 nucleotides: TGTGCCAGCAGCTTGGGTAGAGGGAGTGCCTACGAGCAGTACTTC.

The gene calls are TRBV28 and TRBJ2-1, with TRBD2 matching 11 bases. The germline CDR1 and CDR2 sequences are MDHEN and SYDVKM. CDR3 size: 14 residues. V lost 10 bases and J lost 7; bases outside the gene matches: 9. CDR3 protein: CATKLAGAGNEQFF. The CDR3 DNA follows: TGTGCCACCAAACTAGCGGGAGCAGGAAATGAGCAGTTCTTC.

The CDR3 spells CAIAMRGSNYGYTF. CDR3 in DNA: TGTGCCATCGCGATGAGGGGATCAAACTATGGCTACACCTTC. This chain joins TRBV28 and TRBJ1-2; perhaps TRBD1 as D (5 bases). Per the germline V gene, CDR1 is MDHEN and CDR2 is SYDVKM. The CDR3 runs to 14 residues. Trimming shortened V by 10 bases and J by 2 bases, and 17 bases separated the two germline ends.

As DNA, the CDR3 is TGTGCCAGCAGCTTAGTAGCGGGAGTTACCGGGGAGCTGTTTTTT. This translates into CASSLVAGVTGELFF. The genes are TRBV7-3 and TRBJ2-2; 9 bases agree with TRBD2. The CDR3 loop spans 15 amino acids. With V trimmed by 2 bases and J by 5 bases, 3 bases remained unmatched. CDR1 is SGHTA and CDR2 is FQGTGA in the germline V gene.

A remark on this clone: This sample also contains other DNA sequences that code for the same CDR3. V usage is TRBV5-1 and J usage is TRBJ1-5; possible D gene TRBD1, 6 bases. The CDR3 consists of 15 residues. CDR1 and CDR2 (germline): SGHRS, YFSETQ. Between the trimmed V and J ends, which lost 0 bases and 6 bases, there was a span of 13 bases. The CDR3 DNA sequence: TGCGCCAGCAGCTTGGAGGGGGACGAAAGTCAGCCCCAGCATTTT. Amino acids: CASSLEGDESQPQHF. Using reference TRBV5-1 and TRBJ1-5 for the parts outside the CDR3, the full variable domain is KAGVTQTPRYLIKTRGQQVTLSCSPISGHRSVSWYQQTPGQGLQFLFEYFSETQRNKGNFPGRFSGRQFSNSRSEMNVSTLELGDSALYLCASSLEGDESQPQHFGDGTRLSIL.

This clone was seen only once. This chain joins TRBV19 and TRBJ1-1, with TRBD1 matching 7 bases. Germline V gene lookup returns CDR1 LNHDA and CDR2 SQIVND (reference sequence). With V trimmed by 7 bases and J by 0 bases, 8 bases remained unmatched. The CDR3 runs to 15 residues. The CDR3 DNA reads as TGTGCCAGTATTCAGAGGGGGCAGATGAACACTGAAGCTTTCTTT. Translated: CASIQRGQMNTEAFF.

CDR3 DNA sequence: TGTGCCTGGAGGGGGGCAGGCCCCGGGGAGCTGTTTTTT. It codes for CAWRGAGPGELFF. The V gene is TRBV30, the J gene TRBJ2-2; the D gene is possibly TRBD1 (6 bases). Germline CDR1 and CDR2: GTSNPN and SVGIG (reference sequence). V was shortened by 3 bases and J by 6 bases, with 11 bases between the two germline ends. This CDR3 spans 13 amino acids.

The chain uses TRBV6-5 and TRBJ1-6; the D gene is possibly TRBD1 (6 bases). V lost 2 bases and J lost 11, with 16 bases in between. CDR1 is MNHEY, CDR2 SVGAGI, per germline. This CDR3 is built from 15 residues. The CDR3 DNA reads as TGTGCCAGCAGTTACAAGAATAACAGGGTTACACCCCTCCACTTT. Its protein is CASSYKNNRVTPLHF.

The V call is TRBV4-1, the J call TRBJ1-1; TRBD1 matches 7 bases. CDR1 is MGHRA and CDR2 is YSYEKL in the germline V gene. The V and J ends lost 3 bases and 2 bases, in that order; junction bases with no gene match: 12. CDR3 length equals 17 residues. This CDR3 is CASSHALGTVPNTEAFF. In DNA, the CDR3 is TGCGCCAGCAGCCATGCCCTCGGGACAGTTCCCAACACTGAAGCTTTCTTT.